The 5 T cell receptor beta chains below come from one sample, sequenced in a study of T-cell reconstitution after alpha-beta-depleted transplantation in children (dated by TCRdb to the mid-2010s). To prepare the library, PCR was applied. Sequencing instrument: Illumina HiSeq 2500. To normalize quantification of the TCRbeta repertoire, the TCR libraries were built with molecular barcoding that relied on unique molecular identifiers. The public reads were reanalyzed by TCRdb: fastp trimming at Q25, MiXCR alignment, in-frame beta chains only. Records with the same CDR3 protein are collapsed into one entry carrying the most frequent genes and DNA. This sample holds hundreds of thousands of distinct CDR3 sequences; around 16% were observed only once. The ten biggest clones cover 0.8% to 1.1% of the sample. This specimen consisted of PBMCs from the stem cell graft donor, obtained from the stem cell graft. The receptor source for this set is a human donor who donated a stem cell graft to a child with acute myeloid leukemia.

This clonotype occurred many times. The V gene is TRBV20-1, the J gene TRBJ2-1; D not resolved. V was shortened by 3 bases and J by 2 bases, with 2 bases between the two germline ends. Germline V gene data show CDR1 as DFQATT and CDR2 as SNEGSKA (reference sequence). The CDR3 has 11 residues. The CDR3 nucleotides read TGCAGTGCTAGTCCCTACAATGAGCAGTTCTTC. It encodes CSASPYNEQFF.

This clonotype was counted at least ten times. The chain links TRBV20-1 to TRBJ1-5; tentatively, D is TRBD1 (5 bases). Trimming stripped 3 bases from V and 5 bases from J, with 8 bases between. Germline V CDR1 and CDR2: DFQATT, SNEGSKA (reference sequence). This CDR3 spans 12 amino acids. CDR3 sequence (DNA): TGCAGTGCTAGTACAGGTGATCAGCCCCAGCATTTT. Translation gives CSASTGDQPQHF.

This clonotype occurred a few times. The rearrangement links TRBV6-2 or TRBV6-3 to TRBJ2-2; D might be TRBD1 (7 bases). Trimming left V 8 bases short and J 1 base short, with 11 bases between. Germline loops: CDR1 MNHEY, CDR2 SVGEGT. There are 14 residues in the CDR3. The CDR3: CASQGGVNTGELFF. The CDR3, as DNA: TGTGCCAGCCAGGGGGGAGTGAACACCGGGGAGCTGTTTTTT.

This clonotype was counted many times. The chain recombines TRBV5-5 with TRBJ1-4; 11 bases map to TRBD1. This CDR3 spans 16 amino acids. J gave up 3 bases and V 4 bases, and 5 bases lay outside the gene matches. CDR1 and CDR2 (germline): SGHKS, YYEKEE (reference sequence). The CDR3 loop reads CASSQDRGPANEKLFF. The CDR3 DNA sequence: TGTGCCAGCAGCCAGGACAGGGGGCCGGCTAATGAAAAACTGTTTTTT.

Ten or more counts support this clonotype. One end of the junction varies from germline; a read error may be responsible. The CDR3 DNA is TGCGCCAGCAGAAGGACAGGGAACACTGAAGCTTTCTTT. It codes for CASRRTGNTEAFF. The chain uses TRBV12-3 or TRBV12-4 and TRBJ1-1; 7 positions match TRBD1. The CDR3 covers 13 residues.